Each of the 8 T cell receptor beta chains below was sequenced from the same sample in a study of shared clonotypes between healthy human individuals. Assay used: immunoSEQ multiplex PCR; TCRdb lists only in-frame clones, some missing. In the table there are around 95,000 clones, around half of which are singletons. The specimen was PBMCs. These receptors all stem from a woman aged 40 to 50 in good health. Some clones in this sample may be carry-over from other donors' samples.

This clone was seen more than once but under ten times. V gene TRBV28 combines with J gene TRBJ2-7, with D perhaps matching TRBD1 (5 bases). Germline V gene lookup returns CDR1 MDHEN and CDR2 SYDVKM. V shed 4 bases and J shed 9 bases, with 16 bases lying between them. The CDR3 loop spans 13 amino acids. The CDR3 loop is CASSWSRANPQYF. The CDR3 DNA sequence: TGTGCCAGCAGTTGGAGCAGGGCAAATCCGCAGTACTTC.

Remarks on this clone: A much larger clone is a single base away; this may be a read error. J is TRBJ1-4 and V is TRBV30, with 8 bases fitting TRBD1. This CDR3 comprises 15 residues. Germline CDR1 GTSNPN, CDR2 SVGIG (reference sequence). The CDR3 reads CAWSKAGGGGERLFF. The DNA of the CDR3 is TGTGCCTGGAGTAAGGCAGGGGGCGGGGGTGAAAGACTGTTTTTT.

Points on this clone: The junction departs from the called germline gene at one end, perhaps through a read error. CDR3 DNA sequence: TGCGCCAGCAGCCAGCGGGTGGGCCACGAGCAGTACTTC. Its protein is CASSQRVGHEQYF. The genes are TRBV7-3 and TRBJ2-7; maybe TRBD2 (6 bases). CDR3 size: 13 residues. From germline, CDR1 is SGHTA and CDR2 FQGTGA.

In regard to this clone: An end of the junction does not agree with germline; a read error may underlie this. The same CDR3 can be traced to other DNA sequences in this sample. The chain couples TRBV30 to TRBJ1-4, with D tentatively TRBD1 (6 bases). Germline CDR1 reads GTSNPN; CDR2 reads SVGIG (reference sequence). The CDR3 runs 16 residues. CDR3 sequence (DNA): TGTGCATGGAGTGCCATCCCACAGGGATCCAATGAAAAACTGTTTTTT. Translated, it gives CAWSAIPQGSNEKLFF.

This clone was seen more than once but under ten times. The chain couples TRBV28 to TRBJ1-5, with TRBD1 identical over 9 bases. V gave up 2 bases and J gave up 5 bases; unmatched junction bases: 4. Germline V gene lookup returns CDR1 MDHEN and CDR2 SYDVKM. The CDR3 contains 15 residues. The CDR3 protein is CASSLTDRGYQPQHF. CDR3 nucleotide sequence: TGTGCCAGCAGTTTAACCGACAGGGGGTATCAGCCCCAGCATTTT.

This sequence joins TRBV5-1 and TRBJ2-5; D perhaps matches TRBD2 (6 bases). The DNA end favors TRBJ2-7, so the J call may be wrong. This CDR3 comprises 15 residues. Germline V gene sequence: CDR1 SGHRS, CDR2 YFSETQ. Here the CDR3 reads CASSAGWGGTYEQYF. In nucleotides, the CDR3 is TGCGCCAGCAGCGCGGGATGGGGCGGTACCTACGAGCAGTACTTC.

V gene TRBV5-4 combines with J gene TRBJ2-1; D unresolved. The V gene's germline CDR1 is SGHNT and CDR2 YYREEE (reference sequence). There are 12 residues in the CDR3. Trimming removed 1 base from V and 9 bases from J, with 8 bases in between. CDR3 sequence reads: CASSLLELEQFF. DNA of the CDR3: TGTGCCAGCAGCTTGCTGGAGCTTGAGCAGTTCTTC.

This clone was found a few times. The chain combines TRBV6-5 with TRBJ2-5, with unresolved D. The last part of the DNA fits TRBJ2-7 better; the J call may be wrong. CDR1 is MNHEY and CDR2 is SVGAGI in the germline V gene. This CDR3 spans 13 amino acids. The CDR3 spells CASSPGEVDEQYF. DNA for the CDR3: TGTGCCAGCAGCCCAGGAGAGGTCGACGAGCAGTACTTC.